Listed below are T cell receptor beta chains from one sample, sequenced in a study of blood T cell repertoires in COVID-19. Sequenced by immunoSEQ multiplex PCR; TCRdb stores in-frame clones only, minus some. The table lists 55,000 or so clones, around 83% of them singletons. Material for sequencing was peripheral blood. The source is a young man with COVID-19, enrolled during active disease. Each CDR3 is given with its conserved first and last residue. Each record gives: D gene, V gene, clone size, J gene, CDR3 DNA, CDR3 protein. D genes are given only for firm matches. The size of a clone is reported for some rows only, either as once, few or many, or as a class for expanded clones.

>-|TRBV28|few|TRBJ2-3
TGTGCCAGCAGCCCCCGGGTGGTTCTAGATACGCAGTATTTT
CASSPRVVLDTQYF
>-|TRBV18|-|TRBJ1-1
TGTGCCAGCTCACCGGGGGGTGTAGGGACTGAAGCTTTCTTT
CASSPGGVGTEAFF
>TRBD1|TRBV15|-|TRBJ1-4
TGTGCCACCAGCAGGTCAGGGGGACCTTTTAATGAAAAACTGTTTTTT
CATSRSGGPFNEKLFF
>-|TRBV4-1|-|TRBJ2-7
TGCGCCAGCAGCCTAGAGGGGCCGCCGACGGTGGGTCACTACGAGCAGTACTTC
CASSLEGPPTVGHYEQYF
>-|TRBV29-1|-|TRBJ1-6
TGCAGCGTTGATTTCTTAGGGGCCCTCCACTTT
CSVDFLGALHF
>TRBD1|TRBV6-1|-|TRBJ1-5
TGTGCCAGCAGTGAGTACCCAGGGGGACAGCCCCAGCATTTT
CASSEYPGGQPQHF
>-|TRBV5-8|-|TRBJ2-2
TGTGCCAGCACCTCGTGGGCGGGCTACCGAAACACCGGGGAGCTGTTTTTT
CASTSWAGYRNTGELFF
>TRBD1|TRBV19|-|TRBJ1-2
TGTGCCAGTAGTATATGGACAGGGGATTATGGCTACACCTTC
CASSIWTGDYGYTF
>TRBD1|TRBV4-1|once|TRBJ1-6
TGCGCCAGCAGCTGGACAGGGAGCTCCTATAATTCACCCCTCCACTTT
CASSWTGSSYNSPLHF
>TRBD2|TRBV14|-|TRBJ2-2
TGTGCCAGCAGCCTCACGGGGAGGGACACCGGGGAGCTGTTTTTT
CASSLTGRDTGELFF
>TRBD2|TRBV5-1|-|TRBJ2-3
TGCGCCAGCAGCCCCCAAGCGGGAGGCACAGATACGCAGTATTTT
CASSPQAGGTDTQYF
>-|TRBV28|medium-sized|TRBJ1-1
TGTGCCAGCAGTTTATGTGGGGCGGACCCCTTAATGAACACTGAAGCTTTCTTT
CASSLCGADPLMNTEAFF
>TRBD2|TRBV11-3|-|TRBJ2-1
TGTGCCAGCAGCCCATTGCGGGGGGTAAGGGTCTTC
CASSPLRGVRVF
>-|TRBV6-5|-|TRBJ1-5
TGTGCCACCGCACGGGTTAATAGCAATCAGCCCCAGCATTTT
CATARVNSNQPQHF
>-|TRBV24-1|-|TRBJ2-1
TGTGCCACCAGTGATTGGGACTCCGACAATGAGCAGTTCTTC
CATSDWDSDNEQFF
>-|TRBV2|-|TRBJ1-6
TGTGCCAGCAGTGTTATGGGGCAAGCCGATTCACCCCTCCACTTT
CASSVMGQADSPLHF
>-|TRBV7-2|-|TRBJ2-7
TGTGCCAGCAGCTCGACTAGCTACGAGCAGTACTTC
CASSSTSYEQYF
>-|TRBV28|-|TRBJ2-1
TGTGCCAGCAGTTTAGCGGGGGCCCCCTACAATGAGCAGTTCTTC
CASSLAGAPYNEQFF
>-|TRBV5-4|-|TRBJ2-1
TGTGCCAGTTCGGTGACAGAGAACAATGAGCAGTTCTTC
CASSVTENNEQFF
>TRBD1|TRBV2|-|TRBJ2-3
TGTGCCAGCAGTGAAGCGCAGAGGACAGGGGGCGCAAATACGCAGTATTTT
CASSEAQRTGGANTQYF
>TRBD2|TRBV29-1|-|TRBJ2-3
TGCAGCGTTGACGGACTAGCGGGTGAGGATACGCAGTATTTT
CSVDGLAGEDTQYF
>TRBD2|TRBV5-5|-|TRBJ2-7
TGTGCCAGCAGCTTGGGGCTAGCGGGGGGGCGATGGTACGAGCAGTACTTC
CASSLGLAGGRWYEQYF
>-|TRBV3-1/TRBV3-2|-|TRBJ1-1
TGTGCCAGCAGCCAAGGGGGGGGGCGGACTGAAGCTTTCTTT
CASSQGGGRTEAFF
>-|TRBV11-2|-|TRBJ1-1
TGTGCCAGCAGGAGTGCAGGGCGGGGGGCTTTCTTT
CASRSAGRGAFF
>TRBD2|TRBV4-1|-|TRBJ2-1
TGCGCCAGCAGCCAAGGGGGGTTCTGGGGAGGGATGTACAATGAGCAGTTCTTC
CASSQGGFWGGMYNEQFF
>-|TRBV25-1|-|TRBJ1-1
TGTGCCAGCATGCGGACACTAAACACTGAAGCTTTCTTT
CASMRTLNTEAFF
>-|TRBV18|-|TRBJ1-1
TGTGCCAGCTCACCTCCGTTAAACACTGAAGCTTTCTTT
CASSPPLNTEAFF
>-|TRBV6-2/TRBV6-3|-|TRBJ2-1
TGTGCCAGCAGTTACTCTTCTCCGGGGGGCGTCTACAATGAGCAGTTCTTC
CASSYSSPGGVYNEQFF
>TRBD1|TRBV19|few|TRBJ2-6
TGTGCCAGTAGTTACCCCCGGGACAGGGTTACTGGGGCCAACGTCCTGACTTTC
CASSYPRDRVTGANVLTF
>TRBD2|TRBV11-2|few|TRBJ2-1
TGTGCCAGCAGCCCGGGACTAGCGGGAGAAACTAGCTCCTACAATGAGCAGTTCTTC
CASSPGLAGETSSYNEQFF
>TRBD2|TRBV13|-|TRBJ2-7
TGTGCCAGCAGCTTAGGGACTAGCGGTCACAGCTCCTACGAGCAGTACTTC
CASSLGTSGHSSYEQYF
>TRBD1|TRBV28|-|TRBJ2-7
TGTGCCAGCAGTATCGGACAGGAGTCCTACGAGCAGTACTTC
CASSIGQESYEQYF
>-|TRBV24-1|-|TRBJ2-7
TGTGCCACCAGTGATCAGTACGAGCAGTACTTC
CATSDQYEQYF
>-|TRBV5-1|-|TRBJ1-1
TGCGCCACCCAGCTAGGGGGGGCGAACACTGAAGCTTTCTTT
CATQLGGANTEAFF
>TRBD2|TRBV6-1|-|TRBJ2-1
TGTGCCAGCAGTGGGGGACTAGCGGGCTCCTACAATGAGCAGTTCTTC
CASSGGLAGSYNEQFF
>TRBD1|TRBV5-1|-|TRBJ1-4
TGCGCCAGCAGCTTTTCTTCCGGGACAGGTGGGGAAAAACTGTTTTTT
CASSFSSGTGGEKLFF
>-|TRBV7-9|-|TRBJ1-6
TGTGCTCTCCAGGTAGGGGTAGTATCCTATAATTCACCCCTCCACTTT
CALQVGVVSYNSPLHF
>-|TRBV5-6|few|TRBJ2-7
TGTGCCAGCAGCCGGGACACCTACGAGCAGTACTTC
CASSRDTYEQYF
>TRBD1|TRBV2|-|TRBJ1-6
TGTGCCAGCGATGGACAGGGGAGCAGTAATTCACCCCTCCACTTT
CASDGQGSSNSPLHF
>-|TRBV6-1|-|TRBJ2-6
TGTGCCAGCAGTGAAGTTCGCTCTGGGGCCAACGTCCTGACTTTC
CASSEVRSGANVLTF
>-|TRBV24-1|-|TRBJ2-7
TGTGCCATCGAAGTGGAGACAGACCTCTACGAGCAGTACTTC
CAIEVETDLYEQYF
>TRBD1|TRBV6-1|-|TRBJ1-2
TGTGCCAGCGGGAACAGGGGTGACTATGGCTACACCTTC
CASGNRGDYGYTF